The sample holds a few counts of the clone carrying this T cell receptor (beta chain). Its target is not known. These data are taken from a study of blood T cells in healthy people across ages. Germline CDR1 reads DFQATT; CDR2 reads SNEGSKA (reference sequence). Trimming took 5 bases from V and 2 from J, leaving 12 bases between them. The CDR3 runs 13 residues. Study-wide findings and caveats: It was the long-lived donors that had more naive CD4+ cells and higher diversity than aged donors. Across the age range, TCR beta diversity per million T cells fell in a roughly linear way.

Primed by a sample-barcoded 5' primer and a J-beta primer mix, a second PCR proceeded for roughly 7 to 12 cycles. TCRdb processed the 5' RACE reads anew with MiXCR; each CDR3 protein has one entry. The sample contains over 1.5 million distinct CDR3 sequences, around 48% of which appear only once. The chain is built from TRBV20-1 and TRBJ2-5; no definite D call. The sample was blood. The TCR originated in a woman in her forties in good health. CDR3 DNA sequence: TGCAGTGCTGCCAGGTCATCGCAAGAGACCCAGTACTTC. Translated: CSAARSSQETQYF.